This T cell receptor (beta chain) was recorded in a study of human versus mouse CDR3 diversity and MHC coevolution. TCRdb's table, derived via immunoSEQ multiplex PCR, lists solely in-frame clones and lacks some. The profile shows about 60,000 clones, around 94% of them singletons. Naive CD4 T cells were sorted as CD45RO-negative, CD62L-positive. Germline loops: CDR1 GTSNPN, CDR2 SVGIG (reference sequence). The CDR3 spans 14 residues. V dropped 5 bases and J dropped 0; count of bases not matched to a gene: 6. The genes are TRBV30 and TRBJ2-7, with TRBD2 identical over 8 bases. The specimen was naive CD4+ T cells from blood. Sample subset: CD45RO-negative CD62L-positive naive CD4 T cells. The origin of this receptor is a person between 55 and 70 years old in good health. The CDR3: CAWSPGTSSYEQYF. CDR3 in DNA: TGTGCCTGGTCCCCCGGGACTAGCTCCTACGAGCAGTACTTC.